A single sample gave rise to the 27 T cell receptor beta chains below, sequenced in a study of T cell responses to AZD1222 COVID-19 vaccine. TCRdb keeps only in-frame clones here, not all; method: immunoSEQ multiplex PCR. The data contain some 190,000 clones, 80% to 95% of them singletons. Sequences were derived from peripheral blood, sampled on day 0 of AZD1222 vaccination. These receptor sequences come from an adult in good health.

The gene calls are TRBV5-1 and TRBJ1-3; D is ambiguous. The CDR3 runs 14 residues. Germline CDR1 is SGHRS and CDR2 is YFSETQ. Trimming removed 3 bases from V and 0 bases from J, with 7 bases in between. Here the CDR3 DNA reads TGCGCCAGCAGCTCCGGTAGCTCTGGAAACACCATATATTTT. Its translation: CASSSGSSGNTIYF.

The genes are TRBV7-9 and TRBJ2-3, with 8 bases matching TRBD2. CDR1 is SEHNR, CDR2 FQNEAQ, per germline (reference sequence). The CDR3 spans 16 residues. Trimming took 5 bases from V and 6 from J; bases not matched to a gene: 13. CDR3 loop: CASSPGVAGPPDTQYF. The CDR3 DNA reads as TGTGCCAGCAGCCCCGGGGTAGCGGGGCCACCGGATACGCAGTATTTT.

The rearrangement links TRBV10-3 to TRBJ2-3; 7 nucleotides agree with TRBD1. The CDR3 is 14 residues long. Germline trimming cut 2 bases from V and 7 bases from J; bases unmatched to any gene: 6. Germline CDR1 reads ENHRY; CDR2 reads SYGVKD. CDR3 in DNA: TGTGCCATCAGTGAGGGGACAGATCGGAATACGCAGTATTTT. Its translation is CAISEGTDRNTQYF.

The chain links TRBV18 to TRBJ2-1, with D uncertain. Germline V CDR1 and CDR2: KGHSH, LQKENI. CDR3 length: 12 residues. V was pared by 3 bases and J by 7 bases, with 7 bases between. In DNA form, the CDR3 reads TGTGCCAGCTCACCCCGGGTGAATGAGCAGTTCTTC. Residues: CASSPRVNEQFF. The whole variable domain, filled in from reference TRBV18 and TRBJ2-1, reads NAGVMQNPRHLVRRRGQEARLRCSPMKGHSHVYWYRQLPEEGLKFMVYLQKENIIDESGMPKERFSAEFPKEGPSILRIQQVVRGDSAAYFCASSPRVNEQFFGPGTRLTVL.

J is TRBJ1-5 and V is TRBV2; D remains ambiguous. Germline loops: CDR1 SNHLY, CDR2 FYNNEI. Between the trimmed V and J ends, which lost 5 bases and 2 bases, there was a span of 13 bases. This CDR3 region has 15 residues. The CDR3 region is CASSLEERGNQPQHF. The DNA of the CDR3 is TGTGCCAGCAGTTTGGAGGAAAGGGGCAATCAGCCCCAGCATTTT.

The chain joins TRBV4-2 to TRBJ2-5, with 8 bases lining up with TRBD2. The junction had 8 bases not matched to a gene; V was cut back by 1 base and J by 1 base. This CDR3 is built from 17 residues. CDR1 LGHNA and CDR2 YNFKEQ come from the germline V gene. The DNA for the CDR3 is TGTGCCAGCAGCCAAGGGTCGACTAGCGACCCCCAAGAGACCCAGTACTTC. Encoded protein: CASSQGSTSDPQETQYF.

The CDR3 sequence: CASSQEWRRGSQFF. Here the CDR3 DNA reads TGTGCCAGCAGCCAAGAATGGAGACGGGGGTCGCAGTTCTTC. The chain carries TRBV14 and TRBJ2-1; a possible D gene is TRBD2 (6 bases). There are 14 residues in the CDR3. Trimming removed 0 bases from V and 12 bases from J, with 15 bases in between. The V gene's germline CDR1 is SGHDN and CDR2 FVKESK.

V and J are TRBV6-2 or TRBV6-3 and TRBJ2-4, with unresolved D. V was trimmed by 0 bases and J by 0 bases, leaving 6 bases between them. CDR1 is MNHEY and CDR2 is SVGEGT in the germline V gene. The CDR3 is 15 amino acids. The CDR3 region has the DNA TGTGCCAGCAGTTACTCCTGGGTAGCCAAAAACATTCAGTACTTC. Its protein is CASSYSWVAKNIQYF.

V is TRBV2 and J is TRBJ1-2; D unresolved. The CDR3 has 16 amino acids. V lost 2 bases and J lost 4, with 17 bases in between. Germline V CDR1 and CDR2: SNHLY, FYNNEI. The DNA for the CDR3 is TGTGCCAGCAGTGAATTCGGGCCGCTCATGCTCTATGGCTACACCTTC. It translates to CASSEFGPLMLYGYTF.

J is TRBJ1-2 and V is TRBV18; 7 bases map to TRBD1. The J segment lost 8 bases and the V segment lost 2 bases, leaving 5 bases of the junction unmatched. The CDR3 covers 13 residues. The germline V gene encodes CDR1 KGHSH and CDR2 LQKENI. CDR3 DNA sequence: TGTGCCAGCTCACCAACAGGGGTTGGCGGCTACACCTTC. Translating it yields CASSPTGVGGYTF.

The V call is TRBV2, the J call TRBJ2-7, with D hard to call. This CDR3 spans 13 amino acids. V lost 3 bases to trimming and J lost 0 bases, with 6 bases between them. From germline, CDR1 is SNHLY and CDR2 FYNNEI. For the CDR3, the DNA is TGTGCCAGCAGTGACAACTTCTCCTACGAGCAGTACTTC. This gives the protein CASSDNFSYEQYF.

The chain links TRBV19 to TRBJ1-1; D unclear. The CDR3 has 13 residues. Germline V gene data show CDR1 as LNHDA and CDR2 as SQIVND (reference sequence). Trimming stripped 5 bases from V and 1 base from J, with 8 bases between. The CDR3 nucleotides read TGTGCCAGTAGTGCCCCCTGGAACACTGAAGCTTTCTTT. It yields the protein CASSAPWNTEAFF. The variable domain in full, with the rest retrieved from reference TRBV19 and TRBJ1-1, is DGGITQSPKYLFRKEGQNVTLSCEQNLNHDAMYWYRQDPGQGLRLIYYSQIVNDFQKGDIAEGYSVSREKKESFPLTVTSAQKNPTAFYLCASSAPWNTEAFFGQGTRLTVV.

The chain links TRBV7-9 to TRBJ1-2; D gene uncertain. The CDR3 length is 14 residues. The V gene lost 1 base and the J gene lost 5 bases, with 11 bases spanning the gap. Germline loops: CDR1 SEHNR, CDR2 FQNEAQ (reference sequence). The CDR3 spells CASSLETDFYGYTF. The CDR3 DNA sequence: TGTGCCAGCAGCTTAGAAACGGACTTTTATGGCTACACCTTC.

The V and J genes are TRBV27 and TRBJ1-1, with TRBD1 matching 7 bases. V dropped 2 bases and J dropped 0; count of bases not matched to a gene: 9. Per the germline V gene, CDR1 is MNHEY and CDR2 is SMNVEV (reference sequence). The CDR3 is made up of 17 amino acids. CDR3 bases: TGTGCCAGCAGTTTAGCCAGGGGGTTTGGGATGAACACTGAAGCTTTCTTT. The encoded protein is CASSLARGFGMNTEAFF.

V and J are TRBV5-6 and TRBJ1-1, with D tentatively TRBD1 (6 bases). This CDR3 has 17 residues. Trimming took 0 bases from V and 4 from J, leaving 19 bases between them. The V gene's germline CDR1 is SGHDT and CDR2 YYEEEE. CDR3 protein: CASSLETVGGLGTEAFF. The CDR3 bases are TGTGCCAGCAGCTTGGAAACGGTCGGGGGGCTTGGCACTGAAGCTTTCTTT.

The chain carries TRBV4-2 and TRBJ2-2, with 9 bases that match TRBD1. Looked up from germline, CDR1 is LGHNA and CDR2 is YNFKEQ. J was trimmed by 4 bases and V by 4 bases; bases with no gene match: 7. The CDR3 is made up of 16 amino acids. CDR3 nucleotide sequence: TGTGCCAGCAGCCCCGGGACAGGGCCATTCACCGGGGAGCTGTTTTTT. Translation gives CASSPGTGPFTGELFF.

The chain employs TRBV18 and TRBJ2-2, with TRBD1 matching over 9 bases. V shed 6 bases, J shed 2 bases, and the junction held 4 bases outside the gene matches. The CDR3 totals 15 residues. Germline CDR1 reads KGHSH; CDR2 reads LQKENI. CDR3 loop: CASSLQGANTGELFF. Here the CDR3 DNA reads TGTGCCAGCTCCTTACAGGGGGCAAACACCGGGGAGCTGTTTTTT.

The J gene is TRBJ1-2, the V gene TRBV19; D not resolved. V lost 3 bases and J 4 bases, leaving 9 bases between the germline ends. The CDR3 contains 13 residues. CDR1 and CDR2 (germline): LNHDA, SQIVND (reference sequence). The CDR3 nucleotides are TGTGCCAGTAGTATCGAGCTGACCTATGGCTACACCTTC. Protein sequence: CASSIELTYGYTF.

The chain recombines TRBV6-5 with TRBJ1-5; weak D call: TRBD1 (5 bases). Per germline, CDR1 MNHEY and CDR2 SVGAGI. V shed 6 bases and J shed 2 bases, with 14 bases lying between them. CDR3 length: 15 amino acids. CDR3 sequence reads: CASRQGIVGNQPQHF. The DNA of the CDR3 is TGTGCCAGCAGGCAGGGAATTGTTGGCAATCAGCCCCAGCATTTT.

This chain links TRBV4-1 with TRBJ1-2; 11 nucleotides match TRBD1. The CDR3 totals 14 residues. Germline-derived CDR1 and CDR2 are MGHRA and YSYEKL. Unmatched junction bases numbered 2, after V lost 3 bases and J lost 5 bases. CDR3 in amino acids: CASSQGDRGYGYTF. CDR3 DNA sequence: TGCGCCAGCAGCCAGGGGGACAGGGGGTATGGCTACACCTTC.

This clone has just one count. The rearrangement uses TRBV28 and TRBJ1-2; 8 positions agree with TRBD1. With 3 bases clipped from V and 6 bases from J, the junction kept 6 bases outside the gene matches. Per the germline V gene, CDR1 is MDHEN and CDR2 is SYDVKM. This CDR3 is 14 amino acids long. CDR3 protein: CASSLARGQDGYTF. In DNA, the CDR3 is TGTGCCAGCAGTTTGGCCAGGGGGCAGGATGGCTACACCTTC.

CDR3 amino acids: CAWSGGPGSPLHF. In DNA, the CDR3 is TGTGCCTGGAGTGGAGGACCAGGGTCACCCCTCCACTTT. The chain uses TRBV30 and TRBJ1-6; a possible D gene is TRBD1 (5 bases). The CDR3 totals 13 residues. Germline CDR1 and CDR2: GTSNPN and SVGIG (reference sequence). V lost 1 base, J lost 10 bases, and 11 bases lay in between.

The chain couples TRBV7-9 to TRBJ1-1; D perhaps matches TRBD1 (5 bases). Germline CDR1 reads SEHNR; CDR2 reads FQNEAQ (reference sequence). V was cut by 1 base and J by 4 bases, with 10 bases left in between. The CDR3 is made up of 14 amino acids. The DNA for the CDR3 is TGTGCCAGCAGCTTAGTGTCTAGGGGCACTGAAGCTTTCTTT. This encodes CASSLVSRGTEAFF.

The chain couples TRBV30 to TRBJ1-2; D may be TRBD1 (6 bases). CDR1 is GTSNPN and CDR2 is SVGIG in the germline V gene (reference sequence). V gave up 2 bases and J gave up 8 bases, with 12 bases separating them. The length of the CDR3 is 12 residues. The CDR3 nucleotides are TGTGCCTGGAGTTTCCAGGGGTTCGGCTACACCTTC. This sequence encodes CAWSFQGFGYTF.

CDR3 loop: CASSLIQGSSYNSPLHF. The DNA for the CDR3 is TGTGCCAGCAGTTTAATTCAGGGGAGCTCCTATAATTCACCCCTCCACTTT. V gene TRBV5-6 combines with J gene TRBJ1-6, with D possibly matching TRBD1 (6 bases). Deletions cut 5 bases from V and 0 bases from J, with 15 bases between. Germline-derived CDR1 and CDR2 are SGHDT and YYEEEE. The CDR3 extends over 17 amino acids.

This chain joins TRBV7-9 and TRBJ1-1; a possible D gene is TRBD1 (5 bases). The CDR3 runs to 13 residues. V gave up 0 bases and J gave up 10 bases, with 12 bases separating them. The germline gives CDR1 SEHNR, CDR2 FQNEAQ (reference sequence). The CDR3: CASSLAGTRAAFF. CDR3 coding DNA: TGTGCCAGCAGCTTAGCGGGGACGCGCGCAGCTTTCTTT.

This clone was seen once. In nucleotides, the CDR3 is TGCGCCAGCAGCCAATCCAAGGCAGAACTCGGGAACACTGAAGCTTTCTTT. It yields the protein CASSQSKAELGNTEAFF. The rearrangement joins TRBV4-1 to TRBJ1-1; D call uncertain. Germline loops: CDR1 MGHRA, CDR2 YSYEKL. V dropped 2 bases and J dropped 1 base, with 17 bases sitting between them. The CDR3 has 17 residues.